This passage covers 20 T cell receptor beta chains from one sample sequenced in a study of early T cells in non-severe SARS-CoV-2 infection. TCRdb reprocessed the 5' RACE reads via MiXCR and lists one record per CDR3 protein. The table lists tens of thousands of distinct CDR3 sequences, roughly 6.6% of them singletons. The sample here was whole blood, taken at baseline. The receptors stem from an adult who was a healthcare worker with PCR-confirmed SARS-CoV-2 infection or an uninfected control (not recorded which).

In this sample, this clonotype turned up a few times. The gene calls are TRBV5-1 and TRBJ2-5, with D possibly matching TRBD2 (6 bases). Germline V gene data show CDR1 as SGHRS and CDR2 as YFSETQ. Trimming pared 5 bases from V and 4 bases from J, leaving 15 bases between. The CDR3 has 14 residues. The CDR3 region is CASSRASAGETQYF. The CDR3 coding sequence is TGCGCCAGCAGTAGGGCTAGCGCAGGAGAGACCCAGTACTTC.

The chain recombines TRBV5-1 with TRBJ1-3; the D gene is possibly TRBD1 (6 bases). Germline V gives CDR1 SGHRS, CDR2 YFSETQ. The CDR3 covers 14 residues. Between the trimmed V and J ends, which lost 0 bases and 4 bases, there was a span of 8 bases. This CDR3 reads CASSLDRAGNTIYF. CDR3 sequence (DNA): TGCGCCAGCAGCTTGGACAGGGCCGGAAACACCATATATTTT.

This clonotype was picked up a small number of times. The V call is TRBV19, the J call TRBJ2-4; 8 bases fit TRBD2. The V and J ends lost 1 base and 7 bases, in that order; junction bases with no gene match: 9. This CDR3 has 16 residues. Germline lookup yields CDR1 LNHDA and CDR2 SQIVND (reference sequence). Here the CDR3 DNA reads TGTGCCAGTAGTATAGCGAGCGGGAGTATAGTCAACATTCAGTACTTC. Translating gives CASSIASGSIVNIQYF.

This sequence joins TRBV27 and TRBJ2-4; 13 bases match TRBD2. V lost 3 bases to trimming and J lost 1 base; unmatched junction nucleotides: 9. Germline loops: CDR1 MNHEY, CDR2 SMNVEV (reference sequence). The CDR3 is 19 amino acids. CDR3 bases: TGTGCCAGCAGTTTCTCACTAGCGGGAGGGCCAGTCGCCAAAAACATTCAGTACTTC. This translates into CASSFSLAGGPVAKNIQYF.

This clonotype was seen a handful of times. This chain joins TRBV7-9 and TRBJ2-5; 7 nucleotides agree with TRBD1. The junction had 14 bases not matched to a gene; V was cut back by 5 bases and J by 5 bases. This CDR3 has 16 amino acids. Germline V gene lookup returns CDR1 SEHNR and CDR2 FQNEAQ (reference sequence). CDR3 region: CASSLTGERRRETQYF. The CDR3 DNA is TGTGCCAGCAGCCTCACAGGGGAGCGCCGGCGGGAGACCCAGTACTTC. Supplemented by reference TRBV7-9 and TRBJ2-5, the full variable domain reads DTGVSQNPRHKITKRGQNVTFRCDPISEHNRLYWYRQTLGQGPEFLTYFQNEAQLEKSRLLSDRFSAERPKGSFSTLEIQRTEQGDSAMYLCASSLTGERRRETQYFGPGTRLLVL.

This clonotype was seen ten or more times. The chain employs TRBV7-2 and TRBJ2-2; 9 bases line up with TRBD1. V was clipped by 5 bases and J by 4 bases; unmatched bases: 2. This CDR3 contains 14 residues. Germline V gene sequence: CDR1 SGHTA, CDR2 FQGNSA. In nucleotides, the CDR3 is TGTGCCAGCAGCCAGGACAGGGGCACCGGGGAGCTGTTTTTT. Residues: CASSQDRGTGELFF.

This clonotype occurred many times. The chain employs TRBV6-2 or TRBV6-3 and TRBJ2-1, with 10 bases matching TRBD2. The germline CDR1 and CDR2 sequences are MNHEY and SVGEGT. After removal of 0 bases from V and 10 bases from J, the junction contained 6 bases not matched to a gene. This CDR3 is 15 amino acids long. CDR3 DNA: TGTGCCAGCAGTTACTCCCTAGCGGGGGCCACGGAGCAGTTCTTC. This gives the protein CASSYSLAGATEQFF.

This clonotype was seen once. The rearrangement uses TRBV13 and TRBJ1-4; 8 nucleotides line up with TRBD1. V shed 5 bases, J shed 10 bases, and the junction held 15 bases outside the gene matches. The CDR3 has 16 amino acids. Germline-derived CDR1 and CDR2 are PRHDT and FYEKMQ (reference sequence). The CDR3 region has the DNA TGTGCCAGCAGCCCACACACCGGGACAGGAGGCGGAAAACTGTTTTTT. Its translation: CASSPHTGTGGGKLFF. The full variable domain, in which reference TRBV13 and TRBJ1-4 provide the parts outside the CDR3, is AAGVIQSPRHLIKEKRETATLKCYPIPRHDTVYWYQQGPGQDPQFLISFYEKMQSDKGSIPDRFSAQQFSDYHSELNMSSLELGDSALYFCASSPHTGTGGGKLFFGSGTQLSVL.

This chain uses TRBV28 with TRBJ2-7; D is tentatively TRBD1 or TRBD2 (5 bases each). CDR1 and CDR2 (germline): MDHEN, SYDVKM. V lost 0 bases and J 2 bases, leaving 11 bases between the germline ends. The CDR3 runs 15 residues. CDR3 amino acids: CASSLWAGTPYEQYF. The CDR3 DNA reads as TGTGCCAGCAGTTTATGGGCAGGGACCCCCTACGAGCAGTACTTC.

The chain carries TRBV10-3 and TRBJ2-7, with D possibly called TRBD1 or TRBD2 (5 bases each). The CDR3 consists of 13 residues. Germline loops: CDR1 ENHRY, CDR2 SYGVKD. V lost 8 bases to trimming and J lost 4 bases, with 15 bases between them. Written as DNA, the CDR3 is TGTGCCATCCAGGGATTTCGGGGATACGAGCAGTACTTC. Translated, it gives CAIQGFRGYEQYF.

The chain links TRBV7-8 to TRBJ2-4; no firm D call. The CDR3 has 16 residues. Germline V CDR1 and CDR2: SGHVS, FQNEAQ. The V gene lost 4 bases and the J gene lost 1 base, with 14 bases spanning the gap. The DNA of the CDR3 is TGTGCCAGCAGCTCCGAGGCAACCGGGGCCAAAAACATTCAGTACTTC. Encoded protein: CASSSEATGAKNIQYF.

This clonotype has just a few counts. The J gene is TRBJ2-7, the V gene TRBV5-1; D is unclear. Germline assignment: CDR1 SGHRS and CDR2 YFSETQ. This CDR3 spans 16 amino acids. V was pared by 1 base and J by 3 bases, with 17 bases between. The CDR3 nucleotides are TGCGCCAGCAGCTTGAAGGCAGCCTCACTTAACTACGAGCAGTACTTC. Amino acids: CASSLKAASLNYEQYF.

Ten or more counts support this clonotype. The genes are TRBV7-9 and TRBJ2-7; D gene uncertain. The V gene's germline CDR1 is SEHNR and CDR2 FQNEAQ (reference sequence). This CDR3 spans 12 amino acids. Deletions cut 4 bases from V and 3 bases from J, with 7 bases between. The CDR3 spells CASSSISYEQYF. The CDR3 DNA reads as TGTGCCAGCAGCTCGATCAGCTACGAGCAGTACTTC.

The chain employs TRBV12-3 or TRBV12-4 and TRBJ2-4; 7 nucleotides line up with TRBD1. Trimming at V came to 8 bases and at J to 9 bases, leaving 7 bases not matched to a gene. The CDR3 contains 12 residues. The CDR3 DNA follows: TGTGCCAGCCGACAGGGTTTGAGCATTCAGTACTTC. The encoded protein is CASRQGLSIQYF.

This clonotype was detected ten times or more. The chain couples TRBV4-2 to TRBJ2-3; 11 nucleotides match TRBD1. Germline V lookup: CDR1 LGHNA, CDR2 YNFKEQ. V was pared by 5 bases and J by 2 bases, with 6 bases of the junction left unmatched. The CDR3 is 16 residues long. In nucleotides, the CDR3 is TGTGCCAGCAGCTACGGACAGGGGGCCACCACAGATACGCAGTATTTT. Translation gives CASSYGQGATTDTQYF.

The sample holds many counts of this clonotype. The chain employs TRBV10-3 and TRBJ1-1; D is uncertain. This CDR3 spans 13 amino acids. Deletions cut 11 bases from V and 0 bases from J, with 13 bases between. Germline loops: CDR1 ENHRY, CDR2 SYGVKD. CDR3 DNA sequence: TGTGCCGCCAGACAAGATTTGAACACTGAAGCTTTCTTT. Protein product: CAARQDLNTEAFF.

This clonotype showed up just a few times. The rearrangement links TRBV24-1 to TRBJ1-1, with D perhaps TRBD1 (5 bases). Trimming stripped 1 base from V and 5 bases from J, with 7 bases between. Germline CDR1 reads KGHDR; CDR2 reads SFDVKD. The CDR3 runs 13 residues. The DNA for the CDR3 is TGTGCCACCAGTGATTTCCAGGGTACTGAAGCTTTCTTT. Translated, it gives CATSDFQGTEAFF.

This clonotype occurred many times. The chain employs TRBV7-2 and TRBJ2-1; the match to TRBD2 covers 9 bases. V was pared by 5 bases and J by 9 bases, with 8 bases of the junction left unmatched. The CDR3 has 14 amino acids. The V gene's germline CDR1 is SGHTA and CDR2 FQGNSA. This CDR3 is CASSKGLAGVEQFF. The CDR3 coding sequence is TGTGCCAGCAGCAAAGGTTTAGCGGGAGTTGAGCAGTTCTTC.

This clonotype was seen many times. The chain joins TRBV7-9 to TRBJ1-1, with unresolved D. V was clipped by 4 bases and J by 11 bases, with 11 bases between them. Germline CDR1 SEHNR, CDR2 FQNEAQ (reference sequence). The CDR3 consists of 11 residues. The CDR3 loop is CASSSQGRAFF. CDR3 in DNA: TGTGCCAGCAGCTCCCAAGGGCGGGCTTTCTTT.

V is TRBV3-1 and J is TRBJ1-3; D is unclear. V was cut by 1 base and J by 4 bases, with 5 bases left in between. The length of the CDR3 is 13 residues. CDR1 and CDR2 (germline): LGHDT, YNNKEL (reference sequence). In DNA, the CDR3 is TGTGCCAGCAGCCAAGGCAGAGGAAACACCATATATTTT. It codes for CASSQGRGNTIYF.